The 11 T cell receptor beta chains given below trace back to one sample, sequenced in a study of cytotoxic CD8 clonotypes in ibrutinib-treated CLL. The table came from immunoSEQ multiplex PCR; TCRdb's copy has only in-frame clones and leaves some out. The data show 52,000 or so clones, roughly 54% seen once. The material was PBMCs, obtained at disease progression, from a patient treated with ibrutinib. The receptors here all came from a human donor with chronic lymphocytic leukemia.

The CDR3 loop reads CASKSEMNTEAFF. As DNA, the CDR3 is TGTGCCAGCAAAAGCGAAATGAACACTGAAGCTTTCTTT. The V and J genes are TRBV28 and TRBJ1-1; no clear D. Germline assignment: CDR1 MDHEN and CDR2 SYDVKM. The CDR3 runs 13 residues. Trimming removed 7 bases from V and 0 bases from J, with 9 bases in between.

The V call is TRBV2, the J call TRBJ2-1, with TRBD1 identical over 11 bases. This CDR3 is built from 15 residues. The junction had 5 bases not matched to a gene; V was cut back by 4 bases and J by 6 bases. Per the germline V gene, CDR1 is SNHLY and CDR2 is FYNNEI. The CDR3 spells CASSGTGGYGNEQFF. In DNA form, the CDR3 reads TGTGCCAGCAGTGGGACAGGGGGCTATGGCAATGAGCAGTTCTTC.

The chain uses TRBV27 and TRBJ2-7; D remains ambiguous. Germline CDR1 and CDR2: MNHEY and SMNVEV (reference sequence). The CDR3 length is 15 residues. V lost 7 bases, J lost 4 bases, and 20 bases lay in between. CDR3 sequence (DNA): TGTGCCAGCATGAAGTACAGAGCCCCGGCGTACGAGCAGTACTTC. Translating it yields CASMKYRAPAYEQYF.

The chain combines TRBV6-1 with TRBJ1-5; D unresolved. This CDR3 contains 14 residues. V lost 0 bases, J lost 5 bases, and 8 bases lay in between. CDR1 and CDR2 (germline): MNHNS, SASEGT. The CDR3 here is CASSEALNYQPQHF. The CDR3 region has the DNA TGTGCCAGCAGTGAAGCGTTGAATTATCAGCCCCAGCATTTT.

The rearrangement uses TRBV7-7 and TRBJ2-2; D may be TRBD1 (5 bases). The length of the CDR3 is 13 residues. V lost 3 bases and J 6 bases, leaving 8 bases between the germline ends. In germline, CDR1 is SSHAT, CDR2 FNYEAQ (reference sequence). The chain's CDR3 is CASSLVGAGELFF. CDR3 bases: TGTGCCAGCAGCTTGGTAGGGGCCGGGGAGCTGTTTTTT.

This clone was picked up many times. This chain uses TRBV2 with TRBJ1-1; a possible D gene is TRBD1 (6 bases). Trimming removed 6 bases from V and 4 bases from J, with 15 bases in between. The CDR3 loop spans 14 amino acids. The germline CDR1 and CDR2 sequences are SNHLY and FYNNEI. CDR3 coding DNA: TGTGCCAGCAGCCCCGAGGGGGGAGTCACTGAAGCTTTCTTT. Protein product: CASSPEGGVTEAFF.

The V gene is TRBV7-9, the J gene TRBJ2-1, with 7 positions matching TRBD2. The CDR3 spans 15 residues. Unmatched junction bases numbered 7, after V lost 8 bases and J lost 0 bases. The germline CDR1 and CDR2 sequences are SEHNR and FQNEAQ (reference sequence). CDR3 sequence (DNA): TGTGCCAGCTCCTGGGGCGGGAGCTCCTACAATGAGCAGTTCTTC. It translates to CASSWGGSSYNEQFF.

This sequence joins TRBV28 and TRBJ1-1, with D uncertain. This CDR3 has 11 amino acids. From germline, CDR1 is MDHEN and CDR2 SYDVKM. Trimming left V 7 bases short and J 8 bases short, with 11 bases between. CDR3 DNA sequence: TGTGCCAGCACCATAGGTGGAGAAGCTTTCTTT. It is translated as CASTIGGEAFF.

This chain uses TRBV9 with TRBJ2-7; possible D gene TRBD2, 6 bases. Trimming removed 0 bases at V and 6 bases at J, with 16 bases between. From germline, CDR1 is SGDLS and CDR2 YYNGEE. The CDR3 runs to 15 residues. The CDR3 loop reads CASSVDLAGRGEQYF. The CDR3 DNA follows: TGTGCCAGCAGCGTAGATCTGGCGGGAAGGGGCGAGCAGTACTTC.

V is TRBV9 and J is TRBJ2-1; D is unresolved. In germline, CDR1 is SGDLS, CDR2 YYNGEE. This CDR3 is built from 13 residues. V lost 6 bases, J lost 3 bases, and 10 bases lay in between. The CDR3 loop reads CASNPNDYNEQFF. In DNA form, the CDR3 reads TGTGCCAGCAACCCCAATGACTACAATGAGCAGTTCTTC.

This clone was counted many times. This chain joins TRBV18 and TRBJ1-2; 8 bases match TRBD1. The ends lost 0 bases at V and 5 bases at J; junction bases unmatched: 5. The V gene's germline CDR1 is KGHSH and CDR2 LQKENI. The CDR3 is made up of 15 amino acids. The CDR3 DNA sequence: TGTGCCAGCTCACCACCGCAGGGGGCTGGTTATGGCTACACCTTC. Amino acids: CASSPPQGAGYGYTF.